This TCR beta chain was profiled in a study of T cell changes during pregnancy in multiple sclerosis. Sequencing was performed with immunoSEQ multiplex PCR; in TCRdb, only in-frame clones are kept and a portion is missing. The repertoire holds 60,000 to 70,000 clones, with approximately 90% as singletons. Unmatched junction bases numbered 11, after V lost 8 bases and J lost 6 bases. Germline V lookup: CDR1 LNHDA, CDR2 SQIVND (reference sequence). The CDR3 covers 15 residues. The sequence came from a female donor with multiple sclerosis, enrolled in a pregnancy study. This sequence joins TRBV19 and TRBJ2-2; 8 nucleotides agree with TRBD1. The sample consisted of peripheral blood, taken in the second trimester of pregnancy. The CDR3 DNA sequence: TGTGCCAGTGGCCGGACAGGGCCGATCGCCGGGGAGCTGTTTTTT. It is translated as CASGRTGPIAGELFF.